This T cell receptor (beta chain) was sequenced during a study of T-cell memory formation after mild COVID-19. The germline V gene has CDR1 SGDLS and CDR2 YYNGEE. The CDR3 covers 15 residues. Unmatched junction bases numbered 8, after V lost 4 bases and J lost 5 bases. MiXCR, applied by TCRdb to the 5' RACE reads, yields one record per CDR3 protein. The sample yields about 420,000 distinct CDR3 sequences, 20% to 30% seen once. This clonotype was picked up a small number of times. The target antigen is unknown. Regarding the study as a whole: The appearance of some responding clones in pre-infection memory suggested that cross-reactive memory joined.

The sequence was collected from an adult woman who had mild COVID-19 (a few samples of this study predate the infection). Cell type and time point are not known. This sequence joins TRBV9 and TRBJ2-1; 8 bases align to TRBD2. The source material was PBMCs or a T cell subset sorted from them (not recorded which). This CDR3 is CASSPSSGQNNEQFF. CDR3 DNA: TGTGCCAGCAGCCCATCTAGCGGGCAAAACAATGAGCAGTTCTTC.